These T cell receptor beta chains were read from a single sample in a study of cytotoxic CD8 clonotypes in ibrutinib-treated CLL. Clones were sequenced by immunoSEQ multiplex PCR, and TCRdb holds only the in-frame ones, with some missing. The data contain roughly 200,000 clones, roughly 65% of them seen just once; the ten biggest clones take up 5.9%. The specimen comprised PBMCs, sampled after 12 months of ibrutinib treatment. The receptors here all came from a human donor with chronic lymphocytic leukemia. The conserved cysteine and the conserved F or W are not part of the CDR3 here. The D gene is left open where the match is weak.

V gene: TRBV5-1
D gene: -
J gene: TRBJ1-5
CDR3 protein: ASSPESQQGSGNQPQH

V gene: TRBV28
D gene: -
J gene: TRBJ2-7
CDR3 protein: ASSFRDTLTYEQY

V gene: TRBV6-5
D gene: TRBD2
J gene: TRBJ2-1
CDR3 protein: ASSSGLAVYNEQF

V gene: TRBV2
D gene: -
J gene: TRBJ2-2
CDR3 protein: ASSVGVELF

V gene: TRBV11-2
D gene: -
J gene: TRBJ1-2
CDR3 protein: ASSLGSNYGYT

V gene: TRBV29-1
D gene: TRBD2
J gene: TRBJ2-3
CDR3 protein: SVSPLAGALDTQY

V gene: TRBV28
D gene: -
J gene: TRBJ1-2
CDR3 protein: ASSSIGNLNYGYT

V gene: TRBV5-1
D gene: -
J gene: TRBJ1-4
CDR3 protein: ASSDQPGTVNEKLF

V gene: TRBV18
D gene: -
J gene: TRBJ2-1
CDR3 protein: ASSPLPPSSYNEQF

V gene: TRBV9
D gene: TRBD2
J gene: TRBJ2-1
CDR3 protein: ASSVAGTSGSSYNEQF

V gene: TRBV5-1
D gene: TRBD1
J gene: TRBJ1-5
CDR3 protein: ASSLGTGGGGQPQH

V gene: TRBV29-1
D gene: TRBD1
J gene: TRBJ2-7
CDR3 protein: SAMGTGRIEQY

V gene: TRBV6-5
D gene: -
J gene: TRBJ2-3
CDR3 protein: ASSYGAADTQY

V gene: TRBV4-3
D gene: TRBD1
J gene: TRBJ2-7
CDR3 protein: ASSAGTGYDEQY

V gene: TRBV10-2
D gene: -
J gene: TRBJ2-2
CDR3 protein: ASSDSGITGELF

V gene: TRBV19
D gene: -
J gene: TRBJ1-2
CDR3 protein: ATSSGVGYT

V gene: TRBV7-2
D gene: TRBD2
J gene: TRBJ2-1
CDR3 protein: ASSVRLAGGNEQF

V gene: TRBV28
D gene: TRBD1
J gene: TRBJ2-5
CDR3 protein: ASLQGGQETQY

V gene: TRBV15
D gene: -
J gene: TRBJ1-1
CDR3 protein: ATRGGQPTNTEAF

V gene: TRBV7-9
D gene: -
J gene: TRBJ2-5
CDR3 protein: ASSLEEIGETQY

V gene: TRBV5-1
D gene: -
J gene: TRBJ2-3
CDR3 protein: ASRVEIITDTQY

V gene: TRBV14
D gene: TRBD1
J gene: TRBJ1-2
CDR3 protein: ASSRPGQGVYGYT

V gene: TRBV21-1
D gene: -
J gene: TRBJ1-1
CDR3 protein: ASSKSLNTEAF

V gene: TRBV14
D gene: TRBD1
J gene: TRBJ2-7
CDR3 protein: ASSLGRTGSSYEQY

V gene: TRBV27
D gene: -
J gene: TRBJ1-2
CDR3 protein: ASSSQIRGPVTGYT

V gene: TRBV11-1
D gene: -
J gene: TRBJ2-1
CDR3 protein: ASSSSPEGFRDEQF

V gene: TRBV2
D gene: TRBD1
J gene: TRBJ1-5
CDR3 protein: ASSEEGASGNQPQH

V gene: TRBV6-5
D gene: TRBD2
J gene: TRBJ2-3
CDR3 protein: ASRLAGVGADTQY

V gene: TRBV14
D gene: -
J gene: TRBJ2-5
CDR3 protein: ASSQELRATQY

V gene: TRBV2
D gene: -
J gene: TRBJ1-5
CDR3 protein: ASSDGAGSNQPQH

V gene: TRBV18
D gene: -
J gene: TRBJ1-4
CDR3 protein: ASSPTDEKLF

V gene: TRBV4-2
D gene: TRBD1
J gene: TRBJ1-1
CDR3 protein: ASSQRQGMNTEAF

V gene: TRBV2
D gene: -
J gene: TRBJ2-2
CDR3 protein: ASRGRTTWGPNTGELF